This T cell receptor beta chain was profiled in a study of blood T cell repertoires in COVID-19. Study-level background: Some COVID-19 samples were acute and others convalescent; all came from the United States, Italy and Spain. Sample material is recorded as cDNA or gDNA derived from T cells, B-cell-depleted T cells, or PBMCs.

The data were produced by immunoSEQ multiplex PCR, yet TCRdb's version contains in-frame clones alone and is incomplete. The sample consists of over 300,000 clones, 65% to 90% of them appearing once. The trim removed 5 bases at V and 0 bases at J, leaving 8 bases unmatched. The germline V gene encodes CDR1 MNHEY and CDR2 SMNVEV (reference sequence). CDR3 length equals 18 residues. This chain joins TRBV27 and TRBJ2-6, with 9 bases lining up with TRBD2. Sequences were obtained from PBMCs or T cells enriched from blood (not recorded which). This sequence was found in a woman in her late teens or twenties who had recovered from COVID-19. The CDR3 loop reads CASSTAGLALSGANVLTF. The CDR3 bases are TGTGCCAGCAGTACCGCGGGACTAGCCCTCTCTGGGGCCAACGTCCTGACTTTC.